This T cell receptor beta chain was captured by sequencing in a study of blood T cell repertoires in COVID-19. At the level of the study: Italy, Spain and the United States were the sources of the convalescent and acute COVID-19 samples. The cDNA or gDNA used as material had been derived from T cells, B-cell-depleted T cells, or PBMCs.

Authors' processing steps: Estimation of nucleated cell counts was performed using reference gene primer amplification. Data came from immunoSEQ multiplex PCR; TCRdb stores just in-frame clones and leaves some out. D and trimming were read from the DNA, whereas the V and J calls and clone size are those reported in that table. In the table there are 30,000 to 35,000 clones, around 87% of which are singletons. The CDR3 is 16 residues long. V was pared by 4 bases and J by 4 bases, with 19 bases between. Germline CDR1 is LGHDT and CDR2 is YNNKEL (reference sequence). This clonotype was sampled from a man in his 60s with active COVID-19. The gene calls are TRBV3-1 (or the pseudogene TRBV3-2) and TRBJ2-5; TRBD1 is a possible D gene (6 bases). The sequenced sample was peripheral blood. CDR3 region: CASSPVRRGIGETQYF. Here the CDR3 DNA reads TGTGCCAGCAGCCCCGTTCGAAGGGGGATCGGAGAGACCCAGTACTTC.